This T cell receptor beta chain was sequenced for a study of cytomegalovirus exposure and HLA in healthy donors (dated by TCRdb to between 2016 and 2019). Regarding the study in general: According to a later analysis, one platform produced both the approximately 110 validation repertoires and the 666 repertoires of the first cohort. The study aimed to test whether signatures of past pathogen exposure could be identified by cataloging public T cell receptors. High-throughput TCR immunosequencing, statistical association of individual TCRs with disease status, and machine learning were combined to predict cytomegalovirus infection status. A separate validation cohort of roughly 130 different subjects was used in addition to the roughly 640-subject first cohort. Paper-wide results and their limitations: A few of the identified cytomegalovirus-associated TCR beta chains were confirmed in vitro to be specific for cytomegalovirus antigens. The study gave a list of some 150 TCR beta chains associated with cytomegalovirus. Most TCR sequences were observed very rarely across donors, whereas some public TCRs were present in many individuals. In a later analysis, TCRs clustered in the first cohort were found to also tend to co-occur in the 110 or so validation repertoires, with approximately 94% of cluster scores above 0. According to the authors, the approach could potentially be generalized to other disease states and immunological phenotypes. In both the original and validation cohorts, the classifier was reported to diagnose cytomegalovirus status with high specificity and sensitivity. A later analysis lacked HLA typing for the validation cohort, so it scored co-occurrence in that cohort across all 110 or so repertoires.

The junction carries 10 bases between V and J, which are trimmed by 0 bases and 9 bases respectively. From the germline V gene, CDR1 is SGHRS and CDR2 is YFSETQ. From cysteine to phenylalanine, the CDR3 is 13 amino acids long. Kept here is only the CDR3 DNA, which spans 39 bases and is read in frame from base 1. Separate from the roughly 650-subject first cohort, the validation cohort of 90 to 150 subjects was the group to which the donors belonged. Library preparation used the immunoSEQ multiplex PCR assay. On the study's bioinformatics: A statistical classification framework was developed to diagnose cytomegalovirus status using the catalog of TCR beta chain sequences. TCRdb provides this immuneACCESS table in a form limited to in-frame rearrangements. Some clones are lacking; in checked studies, under half of them reflect an unresolved V gene, and why the rest are absent is not known. That table is the source of V, J and clone size, and D and trimming were worked out from the DNA. Present in this sample are about 180,000 clones, about 86% of which were seen just once. Approximately 1.5% of the sample is taken by the ten largest.

Worth noting for this clone: There is no known antigen for this receptor. Base-call qualities are not available, and no considerably larger clone is one nucleotide away.

Sequenced material: PBMCs. The clonotype originates from a young woman in good health and CMV-seronegative. The chain joins TRBV5-1 to TRBJ1-3, with no D gene named confidently. The sequence in DNA is TGCGCCAGCAGCTTGGCCGGGTTATCCACCATATATTTT. This is translated as CASSLAGLSTIYF. With the portions outside the CDR3 filled from the reference TRBV5-1 and TRBJ1-3 genes, the complete variable region becomes KAGVTQTPRYLIKTRGQQVTLSCSPISGHRSVSWYQQTPGQGLQFLFEYFSETQRNKGNFPGRFSGRQFSNSRSEMNVSTLELGDSALYLCASSLAGLSTIYFGEGSWLTVV.